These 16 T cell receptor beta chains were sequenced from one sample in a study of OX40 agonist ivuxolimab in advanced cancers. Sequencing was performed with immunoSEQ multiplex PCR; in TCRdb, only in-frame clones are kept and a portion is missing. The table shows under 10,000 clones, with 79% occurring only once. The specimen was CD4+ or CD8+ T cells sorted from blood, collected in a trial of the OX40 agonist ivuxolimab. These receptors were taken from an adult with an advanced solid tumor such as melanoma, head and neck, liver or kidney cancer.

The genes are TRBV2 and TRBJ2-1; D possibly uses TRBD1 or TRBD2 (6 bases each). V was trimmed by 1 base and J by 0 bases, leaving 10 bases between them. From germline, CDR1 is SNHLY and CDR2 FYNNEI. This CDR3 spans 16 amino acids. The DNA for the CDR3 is TGTGCCAGCAGTGAAGAGGGGGGTCTCTCCTACAATGAGCAGTTCTTC. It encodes CASSEEGGLSYNEQFF.

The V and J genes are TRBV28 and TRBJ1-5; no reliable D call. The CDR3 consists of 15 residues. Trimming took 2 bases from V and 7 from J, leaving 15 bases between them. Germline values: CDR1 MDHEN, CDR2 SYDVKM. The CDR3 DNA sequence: TGTGCCAGCAGTTTAGATGGTAAGGGCGCCCAGCCCCAGCATTTT. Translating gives CASSLDGKGAQPQHF. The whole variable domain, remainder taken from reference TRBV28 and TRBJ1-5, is DVKVTQSSRYLVKRTGEKVFLECVQDMDHENMFWYRQDPGLGLRLIYFSYDVKMKEKGDIPEGYSVSREKKERFSLILESASTNQTSMYLCASSLDGKGAQPQHFGDGTRLSIL.

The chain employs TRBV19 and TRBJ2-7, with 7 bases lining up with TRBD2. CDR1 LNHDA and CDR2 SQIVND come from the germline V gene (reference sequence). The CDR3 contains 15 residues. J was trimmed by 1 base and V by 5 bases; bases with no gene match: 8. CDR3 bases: TGTGCCAGTAGTGCGGCGGGAGAAGGTTCCTACGAGCAGTACTTC. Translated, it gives CASSAAGEGSYEQYF.

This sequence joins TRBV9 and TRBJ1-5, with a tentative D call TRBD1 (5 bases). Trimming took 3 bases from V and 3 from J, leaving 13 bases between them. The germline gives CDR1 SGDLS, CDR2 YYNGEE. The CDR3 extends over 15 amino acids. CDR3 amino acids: CASSGLGGTNQPQHF. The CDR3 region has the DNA TGTGCCAGCAGCGGTTTGGGGGGGACCAATCAGCCCCAGCATTTT.

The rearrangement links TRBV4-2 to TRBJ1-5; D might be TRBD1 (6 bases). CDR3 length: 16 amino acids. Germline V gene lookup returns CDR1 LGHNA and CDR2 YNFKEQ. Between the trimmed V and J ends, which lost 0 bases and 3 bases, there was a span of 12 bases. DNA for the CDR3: TGTGCCAGCAGCCAAGAAACAGGGTCAATCAATCAGCCCCAGCATTTT. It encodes CASSQETGSINQPQHF.

For the CDR3, the DNA is TGTGCCAGCACCCCGGACAGGGGAAGGGGTCAGCCCCAGCATTTT. It translates to CASTPDRGRGQPQHF. The V call is TRBV21-1, the J call TRBJ1-5; the table's D call TRBD1 went unverified against the DNA. TRBV21-1 is given as a pseudogene. This CDR3 region has 15 residues.

The CDR3 DNA follows: TGTGCCAGCAGTTTAACGGACAGCATTAATGAAAAACTGTTTTTT. Amino acids: CASSLTDSINEKLFF. V gene TRBV28 combines with J gene TRBJ1-4, with D possibly TRBD1 on 6 matching bases. CDR3 length: 15 residues. V gave up 2 bases and J gave up 4 bases, with 11 bases separating them. CDR1 is MDHEN and CDR2 is SYDVKM in the germline V gene.

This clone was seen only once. CDR3 amino acids: CASSEQGGRYTEAFF. The CDR3, as DNA: TGTGCCAGCAGTGAACAGGGGGGGCGCTACACTGAAGCTTTCTTT. V usage is TRBV6-1 and J usage is TRBJ1-1; 7 nucleotides match TRBD1. Looked up from germline, CDR1 is MNHNS and CDR2 is SASEGT. The CDR3 totals 15 residues. The J segment lost 3 bases and the V segment lost 2 bases, leaving 6 bases of the junction unmatched.

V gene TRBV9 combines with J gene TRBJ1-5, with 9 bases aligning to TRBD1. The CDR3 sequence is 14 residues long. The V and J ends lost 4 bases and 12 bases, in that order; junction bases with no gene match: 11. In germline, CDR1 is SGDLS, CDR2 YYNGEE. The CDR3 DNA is TGTGCCAGCAGCCCAGGGACAGGGAAAAATCTCCAGCATTTT. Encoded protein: CASSPGTGKNLQHF.

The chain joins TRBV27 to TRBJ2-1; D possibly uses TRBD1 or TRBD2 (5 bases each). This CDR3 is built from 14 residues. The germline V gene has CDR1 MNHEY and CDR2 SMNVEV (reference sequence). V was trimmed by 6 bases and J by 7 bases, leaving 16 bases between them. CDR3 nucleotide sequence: TGTGCCAGCAGGCGCCGGGACGGGTGGAATGAGCAGTTCTTC. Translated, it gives CASRRRDGWNEQFF.

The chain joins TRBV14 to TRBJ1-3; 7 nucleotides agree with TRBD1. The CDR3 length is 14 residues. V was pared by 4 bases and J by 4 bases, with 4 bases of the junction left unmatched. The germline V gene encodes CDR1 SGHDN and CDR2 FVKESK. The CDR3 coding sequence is TGTGCCAGCAGCCCCCCGGGACAGGGAAACACCATATATTTT. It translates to CASSPPGQGNTIYF.

In DNA form, the CDR3 reads TGTGCCATCAGTTTTGGGGACAGGGGATCCTACGAGCAGTACTTC. This codes for CAISFGDRGSYEQYF. The rearrangement uses TRBV10-3 and TRBJ2-7, with 10 bases lining up with TRBD1. The CDR3 has 15 amino acids. The ends lost 5 bases at V and 1 base at J; junction bases unmatched: 5. The germline gives CDR1 ENHRY, CDR2 SYGVKD.

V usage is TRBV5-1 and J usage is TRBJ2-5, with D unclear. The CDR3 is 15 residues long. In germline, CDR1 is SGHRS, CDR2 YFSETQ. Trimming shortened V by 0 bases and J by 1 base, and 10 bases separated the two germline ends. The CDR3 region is CASSLGQDFQETQYF. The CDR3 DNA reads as TGCGCCAGCAGCTTGGGCCAGGATTTCCAAGAGACCCAGTACTTC.

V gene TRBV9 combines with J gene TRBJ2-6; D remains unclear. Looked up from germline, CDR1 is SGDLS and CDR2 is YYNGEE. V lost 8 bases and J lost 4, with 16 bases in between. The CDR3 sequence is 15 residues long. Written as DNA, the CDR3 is TGTGCCAGACCCCCGGCAGAGGTCGGGGCCAACGTCCTGACTTTC. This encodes CARPPAEVGANVLTF.

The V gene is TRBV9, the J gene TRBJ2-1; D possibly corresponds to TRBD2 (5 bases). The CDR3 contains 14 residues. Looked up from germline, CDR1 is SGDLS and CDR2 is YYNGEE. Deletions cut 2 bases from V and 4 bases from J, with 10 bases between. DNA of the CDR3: TGTGCCAGCAGCGTTTCGGGGAGATACAATGAGCAGTTCTTC. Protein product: CASSVSGRYNEQFF.

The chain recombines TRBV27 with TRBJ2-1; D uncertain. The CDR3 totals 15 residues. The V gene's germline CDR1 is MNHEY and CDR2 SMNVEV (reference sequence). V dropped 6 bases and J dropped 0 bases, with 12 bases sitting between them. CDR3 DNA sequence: TGTGCCAGCAGCCACGACTCGAACTCCTACAATGAGCAGTTCTTC. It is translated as CASSHDSNSYNEQFF.